Following are 30 T cell receptor beta chains from one sample sequenced in a study of cytomegalovirus exposure and HLA in healthy donors. Primers included in the PCR were 60 Vbeta and 13 Jbeta primers. The repertoire was sequenced with immunoSEQ multiplex PCR; TCRdb's copy has only in-frame clones and lacks some. Altogether some 97,000 clones are present, about three quarters being singletons, with the ten largest covering around an eighth. Sequencing used PBMCs. Receptor source: a male donor in good health and CMV-seropositive.

DNA for the CDR3: TGTGCCACCAGCGGGGGGCCATGGGGGGGGGAGACCCAGTACTTC. This translates into CATSGGPWGGETQYF. This rearrangement joins TRBV15 to TRBJ2-5, with D possibly matching TRBD2 (7 bases). Germline CDR1 is LNHNV and CDR2 is YYDKDF (reference sequence). There are 15 residues in the CDR3. The V gene lost 5 bases and the J gene lost 5 bases, with 18 bases spanning the gap. The full variable domain, its missing parts supplied by reference TRBV15 and TRBJ2-5, is DAMVIQNPRYQVTQFGKPVTLSCSQTLNHNVMYWYQQKSSQAPKLLFHYYDKDFNNEADTPDNFQSRRPNTSFCFLDIRSPGLGDTAMYLCATSGGPWGGETQYFGPGTRLLVL.

The chain carries TRBV5-8 and TRBJ1-5; perhaps TRBD1 as D (5 bases). Germline V gene lookup returns CDR1 SGHTS and CDR2 YDEGEE. V lost 8 bases to trimming and J lost 2 bases, with 23 bases between them. The CDR3 extends over 17 amino acids. This CDR3 is CASDPPLGAKGNQPQHF. CDR3 DNA sequence: TGTGCCAGTGATCCTCCGTTAGGGGCGAAGGGCAATCAGCCCCAGCATTTT.

Remarks on this clone: Mismatch with germline at one junction end may stem from a read error. The CDR3: CASSLGRDRPLF. The DNA for the CDR3 is TGTGCCAGCAGCTTAGGCCGGGACAGGCCCCTCTTC. This chain links TRBV7-9 with TRBJ2-1; TRBD1 matches 8 bases. Per the germline V gene, CDR1 is SEHNR and CDR2 is FQNEAQ (reference sequence). This CDR3 has 12 amino acids.

The chain combines TRBV30 with TRBJ2-2; TRBD1 aligns across 7 bases. Germline lookup yields CDR1 GTSNPN and CDR2 SVGIG (reference sequence). This CDR3 spans 17 amino acids. V lost 5 bases, J lost 1 base, and 13 bases stayed unmatched. For the CDR3, the DNA is TGTGCCTGGGGAGGCTATACCGGGACAGAGAACACCGGGGAGCTGTTTTTT. This codes for CAWGGYTGTENTGELFF.

This sequence joins TRBV18 and TRBJ1-5, with D unresolved. The V gene lost 4 bases and the J gene lost 10 bases, with 14 bases spanning the gap. The CDR3 length is 13 residues. Germline loops: CDR1 KGHSH, CDR2 LQKENI. The CDR3 DNA follows: TGTGCCAGCTCACTATCCGCCGGTGATCCCCAGCATTTT. Its translation: CASSLSAGDPQHF.

The chain carries TRBV11-3 and TRBJ2-7; tentative D call: TRBD2 (5 bases). V lost 3 bases and J lost 3, with 15 bases in between. The CDR3 sequence is 15 residues long. Germline assignment: CDR1 SGHNT and CDR2 YENEEA. The CDR3 reads CASSFGIGVIYEQYF. Here the CDR3 DNA reads TGTGCCAGCAGCTTCGGTATCGGGGTAATCTACGAGCAGTACTTC.

The chain is built from TRBV30 and TRBJ2-2; 7 positions match TRBD2. Germline CDR1 is GTSNPN and CDR2 is SVGIG (reference sequence). The CDR3 contains 14 residues. V lost 4 bases and J lost 5; bases outside the gene matches: 7. CDR3 amino acids: CAWTQLASTGELFF. The CDR3 nucleotides read TGTGCCTGGACACAACTAGCGTCGACCGGGGAGCTGTTTTTT.

V and J are TRBV11-3 and TRBJ2-4; D is possibly TRBD2 (5 bases). The CDR3 consists of 15 residues. V lost 7 bases, J lost 5 bases, and 18 bases lay in between. Germline-derived CDR1 and CDR2 are SGHNT and YENEEA. The CDR3 DNA reads TGTGCCAGCACCCGTTCGGGATGGGGAGAAAACATTCAGTACTTC. Protein product: CASTRSGWGENIQYF.

The J gene is TRBJ1-2, the V gene TRBV21-1; the table gives TRBD1 as D, unverified against the DNA. TRBV21-1 is described as a pseudogene. The CDR3 length is 17 residues. The CDR3: CASSKNLAFQGNYGYTF. The CDR3, as DNA: TGTGCCAGCAGCAAAAACCTCGCATTCCAGGGGAACTATGGCTACACCTTC.

The chain carries TRBV19 and TRBJ2-2; 9 bases fit TRBD1. CDR3 length: 14 residues. From germline, CDR1 is LNHDA and CDR2 SQIVND (reference sequence). Trimming at V came to 6 bases and at J to 7 bases, leaving 6 bases not matched to a gene. CDR3 sequence: CASRGTGNSGELFF. In DNA, the CDR3 is TGTGCCAGTAGAGGGACAGGGAATAGCGGGGAGCTGTTTTTT.

The chain couples TRBV28 to TRBJ2-7, with TRBD1 matching 8 bases. Germline V CDR1 and CDR2: MDHEN, SYDVKM. The CDR3 is 13 residues long. V lost 6 bases and J lost 3; bases outside the gene matches: 4. CDR3 DNA sequence: TGTGCCAGCAGGTCAGGGGGCAACTACGAGCAGTACTTC. The encoded protein is CASRSGGNYEQYF. The full variable domain, in which reference TRBV28 and TRBJ2-7 provide the parts outside the CDR3, is DVKVTQSSRYLVKRTGEKVFLECVQDMDHENMFWYRQDPGLGLRLIYFSYDVKMKEKGDIPEGYSVSREKKERFSLILESASTNQTSMYLCASRSGGNYEQYFGPGTRLTVT.

The chain links TRBV19 to TRBJ2-5, with 11 bases aligning to TRBD2. Trimming at V came to 1 base and at J to 0 bases, leaving 10 bases not matched to a gene. The CDR3 extends over 19 amino acids. Germline loops: CDR1 LNHDA, CDR2 SQIVND (reference sequence). CDR3 DNA sequence: TGTGCCAGTAGTATAGGGTACTTGGCTAGCGGGGGGTACCAAGAGACCCAGTACTTC. Its translation is CASSIGYLASGGYQETQYF.

J is TRBJ2-7 and V is TRBV4-2; D perhaps matches TRBD1 (5 bases). V was clipped by 0 bases and J by 3 bases, with 9 bases between them. Germline V gene lookup returns CDR1 LGHNA and CDR2 YNFKEQ. There are 14 residues in the CDR3. This chain's CDR3 is CASSQEIDSYEQYF. CDR3 bases: TGTGCCAGCAGCCAAGAAATCGACAGCTACGAGCAGTACTTC.

The V call is TRBV11-3, the J call TRBJ1-1, with TRBD1 as a possible D gene (5 bases). The ends were cut back, 5 bases at V and 0 bases at J, with 13 bases in the middle. The CDR3 sequence is 15 residues long. Germline loops: CDR1 SGHNT, CDR2 YENEEA. The CDR3 DNA sequence: TGTGCCAGCAGCCGAGCCAGGGATCTGAACACTGAAGCTTTCTTT. Residues: CASSRARDLNTEAFF.

The genes are TRBV7-2 and TRBJ2-5, with 9 bases fitting TRBD1. Germline CDR1 and CDR2: SGHTA and FQGNSA. The CDR3 extends over 15 amino acids. V was pared by 7 bases and J by 4 bases, with 10 bases of the junction left unmatched. The CDR3 DNA is TGTGCCAGCACCCCTAACAGGGGGCTGGGAGAGACCCAGTACTTC. It encodes CASTPNRGLGETQYF.

The rearrangement uses TRBV5-4 and TRBJ2-3, with D unclear. V was trimmed by 4 bases and J by 4 bases, leaving 10 bases between them. In germline, CDR1 is SGHNT, CDR2 YYREEE (reference sequence). The CDR3 consists of 13 residues. The CDR3 bases are TGTGCCAGCAGCAAGGAGTCGTCAGATACGCAGTATTTT. This encodes CASSKESSDTQYF.

The J gene is TRBJ2-1, the V gene TRBV7-9; TRBD2 matches 11 bases. CDR1 SEHNR and CDR2 FQNEAQ come from the germline V gene (reference sequence). J was trimmed by 5 bases and V by 9 bases; bases with no gene match: 6. The CDR3 covers 14 residues. The CDR3 region has the DNA TGTGCCAGTCATAGCGGGGGGGCCCACAATGAGCAGTTCTTC. This encodes CASHSGGAHNEQFF.

The V call is TRBV28, the J call TRBJ2-5, with no clear D. The CDR3 contains 12 residues. Germline CDR1 is MDHEN and CDR2 is SYDVKM. Trimming stripped 3 bases from V and 3 bases from J, with 5 bases between. For the CDR3, the DNA is TGTGCCAGCAGTTTCCAGGAAGAGACCCAGTACTTC. Protein product: CASSFQEETQYF.

The chain is built from TRBV4-3 and TRBJ2-1; 9 nucleotides line up with TRBD2. Losses at the gene ends were 0 bases for V and 2 bases for J; bases not matched to a gene: 8. Germline CDR1 LGHNA, CDR2 YSLEER. The CDR3 sequence is 18 residues long. The CDR3 spells CASSQDLVAGAPYNEQFF. For the CDR3, the DNA is TGCGCCAGCAGCCAAGATTTGGTAGCGGGGGCCCCCTACAATGAGCAGTTCTTC.

This sequence joins TRBV2 and TRBJ2-7, with TRBD2 matching 7 bases. Germline V gene data show CDR1 as SNHLY and CDR2 as FYNNEI. V lost 5 bases to trimming and J lost 1 base; unmatched junction nucleotides: 2. This CDR3 spans 13 amino acids. As DNA, the CDR3 is TGTGCCAGCAGTCCACTAGCGTCCTACGAGCAGTACTTC. As protein: CASSPLASYEQYF.

The chain joins TRBV5-6 to TRBJ2-5; D is unresolved. Germline V CDR1 and CDR2: SGHDT, YYEEEE. The CDR3 contains 11 residues. The DNA of the CDR3 is TGTGCAAGCCGCCAGATAGAGACCCAGTACTTC. Its protein product is CASRQIETQYF.

The rearrangement links TRBV6-1 to TRBJ2-7; D possibly corresponds to TRBD1 (6 bases). CDR3 length: 13 residues. V was cut by 4 bases and J by 6 bases, with 13 bases left in between. Germline CDR1 MNHNS, CDR2 SASEGT. CDR3 sequence (DNA): TGTGCCAGCAGTGCTCAGGGGCAAAGCGAGCAGTACTTC. Encoded protein: CASSAQGQSEQYF.

The chain combines TRBV7-2 with TRBJ2-3; 10 bases align to TRBD2. CDR1 SGHTA and CDR2 FQGNSA come from the germline V gene. Germline trimming cut 5 bases from V and 6 bases from J; bases unmatched to any gene: 8. This CDR3 is built from 15 residues. This CDR3 is CASSARTSGQDTQYF. CDR3 coding DNA: TGTGCCAGCAGCGCCCGGACTAGCGGCCAGGATACGCAGTATTTT.

The chain links TRBV12-5 to TRBJ1-3; unclear D gene. The CDR3 totals 20 residues. Germline CDR1 and CDR2: LGHNT and FRNRAP. The germline V and J ends were trimmed by 0 bases and 0 bases, with 21 bases remaining between them. The CDR3 DNA follows: TGTGCTAGTGGTTTGGTTGTCTGGGCCGGACGGGAACTCTCTGGAAACACCATATATTTT. It specifies CASGLVVWAGRELSGNTIYF.

The V and J genes are TRBV19 and TRBJ2-5, with TRBD2 identical over 8 bases. V shed 2 bases and J 5 bases; nucleotides not matched to a gene: 7. CDR3 length: 15 residues. Germline CDR1 and CDR2: LNHDA and SQIVND (reference sequence). The CDR3 coding sequence is TGTGCCAGTAGTATACGGCGGGGGGAGGTGGAGACCCAGTACTTC. Translation: CASSIRRGEVETQYF.

The chain carries TRBV9 and TRBJ2-7; a possible D gene is TRBD2 (6 bases). Trimming stripped 0 bases from V and 2 bases from J, with 12 bases between. Per the germline V gene, CDR1 is SGDLS and CDR2 is YYNGEE. The CDR3 is 15 residues long. CDR3 amino acids: CASSVGGDFTYEQYF. CDR3 nucleotide sequence: TGTGCCAGCAGCGTAGGAGGGGACTTCACCTACGAGCAGTACTTC. Filled out from reference TRBV9 and TRBJ2-7, the complete variable domain reads DSGVTQTPKHLITATGQRVTLRCSPRSGDLSVYWYQQSLDQGLQFLIQYYNGEERAKGNILERFSAQQFPDLHSELNLSSLELGDSALYFCASSVGGDFTYEQYFGPGTRLTVT.

The chain combines TRBV11-2 with TRBJ1-5; 9 bases agree with TRBD1. Trimming took 5 bases from V and 5 from J; bases not matched to a gene: 7. CDR3 length equals 15 residues. CDR1 and CDR2 (germline): SGHAT, FQNNGV. The CDR3 region is CASSRTGQGDQPQHF. CDR3 DNA sequence: TGTGCCAGCAGCCGGACGGGACAGGGAGATCAGCCCCAGCATTTT.

This clone is a singleton in its sample. The V gene is TRBV15, the J gene TRBJ1-2, with 9 bases aligning to TRBD1. V was clipped by 3 bases and J by 7 bases; unmatched bases: 12. Germline assignment: CDR1 LNHNV and CDR2 YYDKDF (reference sequence). This CDR3 is built from 16 residues. As DNA, the CDR3 is TGTGCCACCAGCAGGGACAGGGGAAGTCAGATCGGTGGCTACACCTTC. It is translated as CATSRDRGSQIGGYTF.

V and J are TRBV5-1 and TRBJ2-1; 7 bases line up with TRBD1. The CDR3 sequence is 15 residues long. Germline lookup yields CDR1 SGHRS and CDR2 YFSETQ. Losses at the gene ends were 0 bases for V and 4 bases for J; bases not matched to a gene: 4. The CDR3 DNA reads TGCGCCAGCAGCTTGGCTCCGGGACAGTACAATGAGCAGTTCTTC. This sequence encodes CASSLAPGQYNEQFF.

This clone has just one count. The chain carries TRBV7-2 and TRBJ1-2; 10 bases match TRBD1. The CDR3 contains 17 residues. The V segment lost 4 bases and the J segment 4 bases; nucleotides outside the gene matches: 12. Looked up from germline, CDR1 is SGHTA and CDR2 is FQGNSA. The CDR3 DNA is TGTGCCAGCAGCTCCACCCCGGTGGGACAGGGGTTCTATGGCTACACCTTC. Its translation is CASSSTPVGQGFYGYTF.